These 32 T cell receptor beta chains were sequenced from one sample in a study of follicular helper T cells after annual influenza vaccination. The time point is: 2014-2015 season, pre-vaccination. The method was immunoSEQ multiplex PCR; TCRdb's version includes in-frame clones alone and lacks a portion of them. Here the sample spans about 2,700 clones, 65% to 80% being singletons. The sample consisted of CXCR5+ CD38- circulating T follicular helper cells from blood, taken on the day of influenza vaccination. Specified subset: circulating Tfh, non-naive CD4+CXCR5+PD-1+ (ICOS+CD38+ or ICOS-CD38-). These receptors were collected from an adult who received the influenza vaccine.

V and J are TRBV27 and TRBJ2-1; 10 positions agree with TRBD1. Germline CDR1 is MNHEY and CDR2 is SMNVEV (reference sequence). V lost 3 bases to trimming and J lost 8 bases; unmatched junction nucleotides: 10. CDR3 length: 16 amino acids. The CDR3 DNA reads TGTGCCAGCAGTTTTCGGACAGGGGGTTGGCAGGATGAGCAGTTCTTC. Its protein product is CASSFRTGGWQDEQFF.

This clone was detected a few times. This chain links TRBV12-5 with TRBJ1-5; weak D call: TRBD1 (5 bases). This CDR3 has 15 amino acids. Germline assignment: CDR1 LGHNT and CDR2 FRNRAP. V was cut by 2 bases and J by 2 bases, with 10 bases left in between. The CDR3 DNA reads TGTGCTAGTGGTTTGACGCAGGGTGGCAATCAGCCCCAGCATTTT. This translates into CASGLTQGGNQPQHF.

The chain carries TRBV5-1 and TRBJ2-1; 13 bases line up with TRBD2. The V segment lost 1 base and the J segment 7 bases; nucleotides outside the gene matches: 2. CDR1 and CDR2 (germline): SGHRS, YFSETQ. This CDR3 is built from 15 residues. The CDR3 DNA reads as TGCGCCAGCAGCTTGATGACTAGCGGGGGGAATGAGCAGTTCTTC. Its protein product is CASSLMTSGGNEQFF.

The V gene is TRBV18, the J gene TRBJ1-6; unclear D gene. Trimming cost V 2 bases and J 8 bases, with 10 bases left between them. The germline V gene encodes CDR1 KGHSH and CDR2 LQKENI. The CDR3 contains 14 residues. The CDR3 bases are TGTGCCAGCTCACCAAGTCCACTGGATTCACCCCTCCACTTT. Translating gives CASSPSPLDSPLHF.

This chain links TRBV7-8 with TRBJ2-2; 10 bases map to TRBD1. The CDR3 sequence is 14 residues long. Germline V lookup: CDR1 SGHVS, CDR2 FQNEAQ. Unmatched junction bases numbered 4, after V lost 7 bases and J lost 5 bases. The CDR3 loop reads CASIDRGLTGELFF. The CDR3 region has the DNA TGTGCCAGCATCGACAGGGGGCTTACCGGGGAGCTGTTTTTT. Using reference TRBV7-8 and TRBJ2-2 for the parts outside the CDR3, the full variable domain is GAGVSQSPRYKVAKRGQDVALRCDPISGHVSLFWYQQALGQGPEFLTYFQNEAQLDKSGLPSDRFFAERPEGSVSTLKIQRTQQEDSAVYLCASIDRGLTGELFFGEGSRLTVL.

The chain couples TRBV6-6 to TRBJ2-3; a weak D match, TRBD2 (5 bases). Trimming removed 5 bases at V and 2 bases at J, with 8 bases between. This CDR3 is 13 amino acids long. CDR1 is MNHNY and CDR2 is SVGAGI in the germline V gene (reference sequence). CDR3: CASSQRNTDTQYF. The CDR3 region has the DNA TGTGCCAGCAGTCAGCGGAACACAGATACGCAGTATTTT.

The CDR3 protein is CASSYPGGGGTEAFF. As DNA, the CDR3 is TGTGCCAGCAGCTATCCCGGAGGGGGGGGCACTGAAGCTTTCTTT. V usage is TRBV11-1 and J usage is TRBJ1-1, with D possibly TRBD1 on 6 matching bases. CDR1 is SGHAT, CDR2 FQDESV, per germline (reference sequence). Trimming pared 4 bases from V and 4 bases from J, leaving 16 bases between. The CDR3 sequence is 15 residues long.

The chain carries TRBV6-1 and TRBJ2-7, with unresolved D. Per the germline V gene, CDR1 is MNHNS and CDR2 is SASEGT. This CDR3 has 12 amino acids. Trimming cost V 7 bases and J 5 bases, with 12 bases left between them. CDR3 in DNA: TGTGCCAGCACCCTAACAACTCACGAGCAGTACTTC. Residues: CASTLTTHEQYF.

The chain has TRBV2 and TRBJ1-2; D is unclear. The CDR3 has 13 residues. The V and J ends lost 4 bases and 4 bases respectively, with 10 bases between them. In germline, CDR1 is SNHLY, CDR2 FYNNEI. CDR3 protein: CASSVDFGYGYTF. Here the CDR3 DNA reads TGTGCCAGCAGTGTGGACTTCGGCTATGGCTACACCTTC.

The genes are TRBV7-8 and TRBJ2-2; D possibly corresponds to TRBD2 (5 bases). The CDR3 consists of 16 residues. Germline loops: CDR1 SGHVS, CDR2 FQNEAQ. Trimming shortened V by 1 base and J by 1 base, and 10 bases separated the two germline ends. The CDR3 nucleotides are TGTGCCAGCAGCTTAGGGGCGGCGGGGAACACCGGGGAGCTGTTTTTT. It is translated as CASSLGAAGNTGELFF. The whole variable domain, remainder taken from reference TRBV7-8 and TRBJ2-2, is GAGVSQSPRYKVAKRGQDVALRCDPISGHVSLFWYQQALGQGPEFLTYFQNEAQLDKSGLPSDRFFAERPEGSVSTLKIQRTQQEDSAVYLCASSLGAAGNTGELFFGEGSRLTVL.

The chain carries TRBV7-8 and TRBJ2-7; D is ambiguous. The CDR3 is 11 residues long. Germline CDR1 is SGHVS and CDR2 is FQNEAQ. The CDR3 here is CSGSVTYEQYF. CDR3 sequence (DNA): TGTTCCGGGTCTGTCACCTACGAGCAGTACTTC.

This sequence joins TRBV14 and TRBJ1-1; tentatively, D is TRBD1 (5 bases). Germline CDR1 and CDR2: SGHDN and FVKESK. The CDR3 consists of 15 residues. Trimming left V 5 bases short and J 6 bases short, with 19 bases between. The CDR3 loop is CASSGGRGRGSEAFF. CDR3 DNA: TGTGCCAGCAGCGGGGGTCGGGGCCGCGGCTCTGAAGCTTTCTTT.

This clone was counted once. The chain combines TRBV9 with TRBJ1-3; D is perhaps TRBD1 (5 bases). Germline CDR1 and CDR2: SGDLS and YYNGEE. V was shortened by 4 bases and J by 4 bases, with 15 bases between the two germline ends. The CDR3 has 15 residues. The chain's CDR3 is CASSTRDLGGNTIYF. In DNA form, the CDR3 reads TGTGCCAGCAGCACCCGGGACCTGGGGGGAAACACCATATATTTT.

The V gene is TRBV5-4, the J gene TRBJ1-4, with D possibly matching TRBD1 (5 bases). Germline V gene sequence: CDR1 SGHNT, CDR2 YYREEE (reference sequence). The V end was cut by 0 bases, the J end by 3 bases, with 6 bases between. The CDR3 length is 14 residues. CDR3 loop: CASSLGDPNEKLFF. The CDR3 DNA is TGTGCCAGCAGCTTGGGGGACCCTAATGAAAAACTGTTTTTT.

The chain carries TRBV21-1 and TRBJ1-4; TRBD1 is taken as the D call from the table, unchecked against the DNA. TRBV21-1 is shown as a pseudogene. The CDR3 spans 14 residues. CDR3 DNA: TGTGCCAGCAGCAACGGGACAGCCAATGAAAAACTGTTTTTT. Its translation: CASSNGTANEKLFF.

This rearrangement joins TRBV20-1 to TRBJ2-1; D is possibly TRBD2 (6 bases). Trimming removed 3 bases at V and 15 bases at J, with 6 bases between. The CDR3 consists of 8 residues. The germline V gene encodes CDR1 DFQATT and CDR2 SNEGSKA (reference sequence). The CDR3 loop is CSARGGFF. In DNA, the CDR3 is TGCAGTGCTAGGGGAGGGTTCTTC.

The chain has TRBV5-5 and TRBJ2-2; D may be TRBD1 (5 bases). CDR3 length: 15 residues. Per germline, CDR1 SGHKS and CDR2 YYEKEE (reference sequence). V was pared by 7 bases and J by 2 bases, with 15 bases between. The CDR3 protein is CASYPMQGNTGELFF. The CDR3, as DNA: TGTGCCAGCTATCCCATGCAGGGAAACACCGGGGAGCTGTTTTTT.

CDR3 region: CASSLAGVLNYGYTF. The CDR3 DNA follows: TGTGCCAGCAGCTTAGCAGGGGTCCTTAACTATGGCTACACCTTC. The genes are TRBV7-9 and TRBJ1-2, with TRBD1 as a possible D gene (5 bases). CDR3 length: 15 residues. CDR1 and CDR2 (germline): SEHNR, FQNEAQ (reference sequence). Trimming cost V 0 bases and J 1 base, with 9 bases left between them. Complete variable domain (other parts from reference TRBV7-9 and TRBJ1-2): DTGVSQNPRHKITKRGQNVTFRCDPISEHNRLYWYRQTLGQGPEFLTYFQNEAQLEKSRLLSDRFSAERPKGSFSTLEIQRTEQGDSAMYLCASSLAGVLNYGYTFGSGTRLTVV.

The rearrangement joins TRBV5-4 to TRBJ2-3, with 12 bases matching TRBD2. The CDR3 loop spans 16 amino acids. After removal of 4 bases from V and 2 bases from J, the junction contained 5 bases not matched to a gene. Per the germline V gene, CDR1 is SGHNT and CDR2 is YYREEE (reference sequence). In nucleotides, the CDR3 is TGTGCCAGCAGCACAAGGACTAGCGGGAACACAGATACGCAGTATTTT. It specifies CASSTRTSGNTDTQYF. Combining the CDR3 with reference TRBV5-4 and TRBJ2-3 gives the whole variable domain ETGVTQSPTHLIKTRGQQVTLRCSSQSGHNTVSWYQQALGQGPQFIFQYYREEENGRGNFPPRFSGLQFPNYSSELNVNALELDDSALYLCASSTRTSGNTDTQYFGPGTRLTVL.

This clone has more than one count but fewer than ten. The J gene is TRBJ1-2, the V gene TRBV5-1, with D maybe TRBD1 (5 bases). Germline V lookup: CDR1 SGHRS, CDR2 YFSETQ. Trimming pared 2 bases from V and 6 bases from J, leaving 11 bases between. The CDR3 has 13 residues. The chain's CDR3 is CASSFDSQNGYTF. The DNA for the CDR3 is TGCGCCAGCAGCTTTGACAGTCAGAATGGCTACACCTTC.

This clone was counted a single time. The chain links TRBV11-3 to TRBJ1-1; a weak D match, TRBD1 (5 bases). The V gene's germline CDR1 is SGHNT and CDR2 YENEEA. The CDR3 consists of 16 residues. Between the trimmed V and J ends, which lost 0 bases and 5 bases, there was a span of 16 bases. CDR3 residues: CASSLEGALGGTEAFF. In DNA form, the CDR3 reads TGTGCCAGCAGCTTAGAAGGGGCTCTGGGAGGGACTGAAGCTTTCTTT.

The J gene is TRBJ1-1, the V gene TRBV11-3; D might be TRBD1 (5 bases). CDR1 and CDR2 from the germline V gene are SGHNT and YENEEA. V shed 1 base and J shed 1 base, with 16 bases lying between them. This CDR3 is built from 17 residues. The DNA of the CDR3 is TGTGCCAGCAGCTTAGTTACTGCGGGACGGAGGAACACTGAAGCTTTCTTT. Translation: CASSLVTAGRRNTEAFF.

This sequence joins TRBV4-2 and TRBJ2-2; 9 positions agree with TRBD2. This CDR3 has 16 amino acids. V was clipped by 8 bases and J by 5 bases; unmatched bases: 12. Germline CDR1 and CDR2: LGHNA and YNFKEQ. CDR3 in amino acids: CASGAPTSGFTGELFF. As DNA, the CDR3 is TGTGCCAGCGGGGCCCCGACTAGCGGCTTTACCGGGGAGCTGTTTTTT.

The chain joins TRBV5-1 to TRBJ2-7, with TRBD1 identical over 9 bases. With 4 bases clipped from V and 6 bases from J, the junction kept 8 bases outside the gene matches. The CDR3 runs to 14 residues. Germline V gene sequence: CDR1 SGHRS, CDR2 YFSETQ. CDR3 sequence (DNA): TGCGCCAGCAGCCTAGGACAGGGGAAAGGCGAGCAGTACTTC. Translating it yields CASSLGQGKGEQYF.

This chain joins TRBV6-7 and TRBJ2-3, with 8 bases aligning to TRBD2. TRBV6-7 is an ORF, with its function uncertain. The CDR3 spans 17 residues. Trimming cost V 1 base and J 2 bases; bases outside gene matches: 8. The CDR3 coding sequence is TGTGCCAGCAGTTACTTCCTTCGAGCGGGGGTCACAGATACGCAGTATTTT. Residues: CASSYFLRAGVTDTQYF.

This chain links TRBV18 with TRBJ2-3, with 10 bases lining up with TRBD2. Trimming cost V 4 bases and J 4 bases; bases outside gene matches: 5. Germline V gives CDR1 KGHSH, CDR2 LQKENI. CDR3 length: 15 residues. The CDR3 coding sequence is TGTGCCAGCTCACGGGCTAGCGGGGGCCCAGATACGCAGTATTTT. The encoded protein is CASSRASGGPDTQYF.

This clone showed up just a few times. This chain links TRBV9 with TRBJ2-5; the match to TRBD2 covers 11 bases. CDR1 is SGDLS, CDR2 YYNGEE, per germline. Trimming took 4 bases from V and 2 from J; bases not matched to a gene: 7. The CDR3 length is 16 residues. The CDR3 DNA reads TGTGCCAGCAGCCCCGGGGTAGCGGGGGGGCAAGAGACCCAGTACTTC. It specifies CASSPGVAGGQETQYF.

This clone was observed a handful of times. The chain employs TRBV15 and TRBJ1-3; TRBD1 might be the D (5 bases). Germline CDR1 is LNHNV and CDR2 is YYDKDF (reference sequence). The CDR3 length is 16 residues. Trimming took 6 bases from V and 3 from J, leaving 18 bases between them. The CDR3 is CATRAGAGSFGNTIYF. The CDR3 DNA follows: TGTGCCACCAGAGCCGGGGCAGGGTCATTTGGAAACACCATATATTTT.

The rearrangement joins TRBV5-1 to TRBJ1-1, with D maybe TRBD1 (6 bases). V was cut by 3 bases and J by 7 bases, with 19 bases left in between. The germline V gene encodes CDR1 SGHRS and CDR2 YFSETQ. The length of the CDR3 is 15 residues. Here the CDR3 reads CASSSKPTGTDEAFF. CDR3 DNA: TGCGCCAGCAGCTCCAAACCGACAGGAACCGATGAAGCTTTCTTT.

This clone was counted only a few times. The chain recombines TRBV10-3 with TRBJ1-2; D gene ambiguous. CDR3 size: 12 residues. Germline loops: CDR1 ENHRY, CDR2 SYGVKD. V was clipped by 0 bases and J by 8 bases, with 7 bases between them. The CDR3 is CAISESTVGYTF. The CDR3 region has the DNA TGTGCCATCAGTGAGTCGACTGTAGGCTACACCTTC.

The CDR3 DNA is TGTGCCAGCAGCCAAGATCTTCGAGCGGGGGGGCCAACCAAAAACATTCAGTACTTC. Protein product: CASSQDLRAGGPTKNIQYF. The chain carries TRBV4-2 and TRBJ2-4, with 10 bases fitting TRBD2. The CDR3 runs to 19 residues. Trimming cost V 0 bases and J 2 bases; bases outside gene matches: 10. Per germline, CDR1 LGHNA and CDR2 YNFKEQ.

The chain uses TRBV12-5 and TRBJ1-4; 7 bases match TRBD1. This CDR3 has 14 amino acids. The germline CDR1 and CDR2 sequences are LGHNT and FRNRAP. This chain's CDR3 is CAGKQRGLGEKLFF. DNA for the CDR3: TGTGCCGGAAAACAGAGGGGGCTAGGTGAAAAACTGTTTTTT.